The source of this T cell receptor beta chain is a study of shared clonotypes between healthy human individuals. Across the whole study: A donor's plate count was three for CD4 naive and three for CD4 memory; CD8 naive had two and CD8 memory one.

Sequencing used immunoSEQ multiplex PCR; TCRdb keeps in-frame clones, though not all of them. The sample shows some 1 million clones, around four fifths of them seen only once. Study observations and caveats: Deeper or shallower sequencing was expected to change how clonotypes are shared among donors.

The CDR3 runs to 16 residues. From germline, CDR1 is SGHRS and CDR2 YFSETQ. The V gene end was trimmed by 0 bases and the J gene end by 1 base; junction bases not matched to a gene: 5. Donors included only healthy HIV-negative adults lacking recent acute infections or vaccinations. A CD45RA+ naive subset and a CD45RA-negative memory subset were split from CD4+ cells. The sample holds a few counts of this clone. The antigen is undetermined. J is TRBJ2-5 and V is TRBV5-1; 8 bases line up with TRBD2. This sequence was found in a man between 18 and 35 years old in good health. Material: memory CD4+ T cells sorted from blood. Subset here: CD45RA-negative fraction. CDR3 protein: CASSLGRAGAQETQYF. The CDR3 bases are TGCGCCAGCAGCTTGGGGCGAGCGGGAGCCCAAGAGACCCAGTACTTC.